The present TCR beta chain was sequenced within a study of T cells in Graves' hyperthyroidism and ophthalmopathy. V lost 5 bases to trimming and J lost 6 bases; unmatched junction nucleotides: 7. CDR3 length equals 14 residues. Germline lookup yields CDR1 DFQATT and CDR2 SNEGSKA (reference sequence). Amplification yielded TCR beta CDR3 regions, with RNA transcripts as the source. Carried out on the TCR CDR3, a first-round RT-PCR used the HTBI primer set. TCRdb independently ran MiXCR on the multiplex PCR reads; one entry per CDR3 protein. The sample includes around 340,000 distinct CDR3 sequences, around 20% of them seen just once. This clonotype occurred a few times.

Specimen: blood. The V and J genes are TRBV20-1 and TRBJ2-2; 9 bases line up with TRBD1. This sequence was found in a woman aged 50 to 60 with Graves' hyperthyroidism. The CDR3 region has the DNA TGCAGTGCTTCGGGACAGGGTGTGCCCGGGGAGCTGTTTTTT. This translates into CSASGQGVPGELFF.